The 9 T cell receptor beta chains reported below all come from one sample, sequenced in a study of shared clonotypes between healthy human individuals. Measured with immunoSEQ multiplex PCR; TCRdb has only the in-frame clones, and not every one. The sample has over a million clones, 95% to 99% seen once. The specimen was naive CD4+ T cells sorted from blood. The subset: CD45RA+ positively selected. Receptor source: a man younger than 40 in good health.

To note about this clone: Other DNA sequences from this sample encode an identical CDR3 as well. The chain uses TRBV19 and TRBJ2-7; D unclear. Germline V gene data show CDR1 as LNHDA and CDR2 as SQIVND (reference sequence). The CDR3 extends over 14 amino acids. Deletions cut 0 bases from V and 0 bases from J, with 6 bases between. DNA of the CDR3: TGTGCCAGTAGTATAGATCCTGTCTCCTACGAGCAGTACTTC. It is translated as CASSIDPVSYEQYF.

The J gene is TRBJ2-1, the V gene TRBV9; 11 bases agree with TRBD2. CDR1 and CDR2 (germline): SGDLS, YYNGEE. This CDR3 is 16 amino acids long. The ends lost 5 bases at V and 8 bases at J; junction bases unmatched: 12. The CDR3 coding sequence is TGTGCCAGCAGGCCCCACCCCACTAGCGGGAGCGATGAGCAGTTCTTC. This gives the protein CASRPHPTSGSDEQFF. Based on the CDR3 plus reference TRBV9 and TRBJ2-1, the full variable domain is DSGVTQTPKHLITATGQRVTLRCSPRSGDLSVYWYQQSLDQGLQFLIQYYNGEERAKGNILERFSAQQFPDLHSELNLSSLELGDSALYFCASRPHPTSGSDEQFFGPGTRLTVL.

A word on this clone: The same CDR3 also results from other DNA sequences found in this sample. This chain uses TRBV27 with TRBJ2-7; 9 nucleotides line up with TRBD1. Trimming at V came to 5 bases and at J to 3 bases, leaving 5 bases not matched to a gene. CDR1 is MNHEY and CDR2 is SMNVEV in the germline V gene (reference sequence). The CDR3 loop spans 14 amino acids. The CDR3 reads CASSPGQGVYEQYF. CDR3 bases: TGTGCCAGCAGTCCGGGACAGGGAGTCTACGAGCAGTACTTC.

This clone was seen only once. The rearrangement joins TRBV5-4 to TRBJ2-7; TRBD2 aligns across 12 bases. The germline V gene encodes CDR1 SGHNT and CDR2 YYREEE (reference sequence). Trimming cost V 0 bases and J 6 bases; bases outside gene matches: 4. This CDR3 comprises 15 residues. The CDR3 loop reads CASSLATSGRSEQYF. The CDR3 DNA reads as TGTGCCAGCAGCTTGGCGACTAGCGGGAGATCCGAGCAGTACTTC.

The rearrangement links TRBV28 to TRBJ2-2, with D unclear. The CDR3 runs 15 residues. V lost 3 bases, J lost 6 bases, and 14 bases lay in between. Per germline, CDR1 MDHEN and CDR2 SYDVKM. The DNA for the CDR3 is TGTGCCAGCAGTTTTAGAGCAGTTTCCCCCGGGGAGCTGTTTTTT. Its translation is CASSFRAVSPGELFF.

The CDR3 DNA reads TGTGCCAGCAGCTTGGAGGAGGGGCAGCCCCAGCATTTT. The encoded protein is CASSLEEGQPQHF. The chain couples TRBV5-4 to TRBJ1-5; D is possibly TRBD1 (5 bases). The CDR3 runs 13 residues. Germline-derived CDR1 and CDR2 are SGHNT and YYREEE (reference sequence). V was cut by 0 bases and J by 7 bases, with 8 bases left in between.

The chain uses TRBV7-9 and TRBJ2-7; D possibly corresponds to TRBD1 (6 bases). The germline V gene encodes CDR1 SEHNR and CDR2 FQNEAQ (reference sequence). V dropped 4 bases and J dropped 3 bases, with 13 bases sitting between them. The CDR3 runs to 14 residues. The CDR3 nucleotides are TGTGCCAGCAGCTACACAGGGCTGGACTACGAGCAGTACTTC. As protein: CASSYTGLDYEQYF.

The chain carries TRBV6-5 and TRBJ2-7; D is perhaps TRBD1 (5 bases). The V gene's germline CDR1 is MNHEY and CDR2 SVGAGI. Trimming stripped 5 bases from V and 1 base from J, with 12 bases between. This CDR3 has 14 amino acids. CDR3 sequence: CASSKGEGSYEQYF. In DNA, the CDR3 is TGTGCCAGCAGTAAAGGGGAAGGATCCTACGAGCAGTACTTC.

The gene calls are TRBV10-3 and TRBJ2-4; D gene unclear. Germline CDR1 and CDR2: ENHRY and SYGVKD. This CDR3 comprises 17 residues. V lost 0 bases and J 0 bases, leaving 12 bases between the germline ends. The DNA of the CDR3 is TGTGCCATCAGTGAGTCGAAGACCACACTAGCCAAAAACATTCAGTACTTC. Protein product: CAISESKTTLAKNIQYF.